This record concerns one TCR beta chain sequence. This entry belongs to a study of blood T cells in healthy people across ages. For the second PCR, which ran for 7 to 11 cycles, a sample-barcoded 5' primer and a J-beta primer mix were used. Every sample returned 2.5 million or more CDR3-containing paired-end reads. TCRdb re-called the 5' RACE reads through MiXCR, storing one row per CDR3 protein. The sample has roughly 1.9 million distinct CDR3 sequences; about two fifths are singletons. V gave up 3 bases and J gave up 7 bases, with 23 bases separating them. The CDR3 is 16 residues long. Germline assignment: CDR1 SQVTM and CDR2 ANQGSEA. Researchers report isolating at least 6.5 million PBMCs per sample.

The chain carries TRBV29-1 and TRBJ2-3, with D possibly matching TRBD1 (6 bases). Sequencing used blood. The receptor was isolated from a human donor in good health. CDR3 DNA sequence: TGCAGCGTTGACCATTTAGCCGGGACAAGGGGAAATACGCAGTATTTT. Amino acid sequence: CSVDHLAGTRGNTQYF.